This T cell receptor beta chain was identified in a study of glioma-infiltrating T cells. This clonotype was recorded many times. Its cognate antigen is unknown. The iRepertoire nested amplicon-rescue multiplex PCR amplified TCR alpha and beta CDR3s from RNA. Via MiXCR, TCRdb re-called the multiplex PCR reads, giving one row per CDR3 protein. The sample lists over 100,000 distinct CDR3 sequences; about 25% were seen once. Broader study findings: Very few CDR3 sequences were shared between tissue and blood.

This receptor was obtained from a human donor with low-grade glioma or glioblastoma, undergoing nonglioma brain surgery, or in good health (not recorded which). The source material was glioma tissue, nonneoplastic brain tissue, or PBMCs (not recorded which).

CDR3 region: CSATGGVMNTEAFF. CDR3 DNA sequence: TGCAGTGCTACAGGGGGCGTCATGAACACTGAAGCTTTCTTT. This chain links TRBV20-1 with TRBJ1-1; 8 bases agree with TRBD1. The junction had 4 bases not matched to a gene; V was cut back by 4 bases and J by 0 bases. Germline V gives CDR1 DFQATT, CDR2 SNEGSKA (reference sequence). The length of the CDR3 is 14 residues.